A selection of T cell receptor beta chains follows, all from one sample in a study of cytomegalovirus exposure and HLA in healthy donors. TCRdb's copy holds only in-frame clones and misses some; the assay was immunoSEQ multiplex PCR. Recorded here are about 190,000 clones; the top ten clones represent approximately 6.4%. Specimen: PBMCs. The receptor source for this set is a man aged 25-45 years in good health and CMV-seronegative. CDR3s include the opening cysteine and the closing phenylalanine or tryptophan. The D gene is left open where the match is weak.

V gene	D gene	J gene	CDR3 DNA	CDR3 protein
TRBV6-5	.	TRBJ1-2	TGTGCCAGCAGTTACTCGAGGGCCTGGAGGGGTGGCTACACCTTC	CASSYSRAWRGGYTF
TRBV9	TRBD2	TRBJ2-3	TGTGCCAGCAGCGTAGGGGTAACTAGCGGGGGGACGTACACAGATACGCAGTATTTT	CASSVGVTSGGTYTDTQYF
TRBV19	TRBD2	TRBJ2-3	TGTGCCAGTAGTCTTGGACTAGCGGGGCCTATCACAGATACGCAGTATTTT	CASSLGLAGPITDTQYF
TRBV27	.	TRBJ1-4	TGTGCCGGCAGTACCCCTTCCCTAGGGGTTGAAAAACTGTTTTTT	CAGSTPSLGVEKLFF
TRBV6-4	.	TRBJ2-3	TGTGCCAGCAGTGACAGAAGTGGGGCGGCAGATACGCAGTATTTT	CASSDRSGAADTQYF
TRBV10-1	.	TRBJ1-5	TGCGCCAGCAGTGCAGGGTTGGCGGGCAATCAGCCCCAGCATTTT	CASSAGLAGNQPQHF
TRBV29-1	TRBD2	TRBJ2-3	TGCAGCGTGGACGGAACTAGCGGGGGGGACCCTAGCACAGATACGCAGTATTTT	CSVDGTSGGDPSTDTQYF
TRBV6-5	.	TRBJ1-1	TGTGCCAGCAGTTACTACACGAACACTGAAGCTTTCTTT	CASSYYTNTEAFF
TRBV5-1	.	TRBJ2-1	TGCGCCAGCAGCCGCCAGACGGCTAGCTCCTACAATGAGCAGTTCTTC	CASSRQTASSYNEQFF
TRBV29-1	.	TRBJ1-4	TGCAGCGTTGACGAGGGCAGCAATGAAAAACTGTTTTTT	CSVDEGSNEKLFF
TRBV10-3	.	TRBJ2-2	TGTGCCATCAGTGGCACCAGGGATACCGGGGAGCTGTTTTTT	CAISGTRDTGELFF
TRBV5-8	.	TRBJ2-7	TGTGCCAGCAGCTTCGACAGACCCTCCTACGAGCAGTACTTC	CASSFDRPSYEQYF
TRBV14	TRBD1	TRBJ2-7	TGTGCCAGTAGACAGGGGGCCTACGAGCAGTACTTC	CASRQGAYEQYF
TRBV2	.	TRBJ2-3	TGTGCCAGCAAGGAGGGACGGTTAGGAACTGTCGATACGCAGTATTTT	CASKEGRLGTVDTQYF
TRBV7-6	TRBD2	TRBJ2-1	TGTGCCAGCAGCGTCTGGACTAGCGGGAGGGGTGGGAATGAGCAGTTCTTC	CASSVWTSGRGGNEQFF
TRBV7-9	.	TRBJ1-5	TGTGCCAGCAGCTTAGTAGGGGGTTCCCGCAATCAGCCCCAGCATTTT	CASSLVGGSRNQPQHF
TRBV19	TRBD2	TRBJ2-1	TGTGCCAGTAGTACCCCCGTAGCGGGAGCGGGAAATGAGCAGTTCTTC	CASSTPVAGAGNEQFF
TRBV7-2	TRBD1	TRBJ2-1	TGTGCCAGCAGCCCGCAGGGGGCCTACAATGAGCAGTTCTTC	CASSPQGAYNEQFF
TRBV6-5	TRBD1	TRBJ2-6	TGTGCCAGCAGGGAACAGGGGGCCGGGGCCAACGTCCTGACTTTC	CASREQGAGANVLTF
TRBV27	TRBD1	TRBJ1-5	TGTGCCAGCAGGGCCGTGACAGGGGGTTTAGGTCAGCCCCAGCATTTT	CASRAVTGGLGQPQHF
TRBV27	TRBD1	TRBJ2-7	TGTGCCAGCACCAACAGGGGGAGAGGCGAGCAGTACTTC	CASTNRGRGEQYF
TRBV7-2	.	TRBJ1-1	TGTGCCAGCAGCTTTGTTTCAAGCGGCACTGAAGCTTTCTTT	CASSFVSSGTEAFF
TRBV19	.	TRBJ1-1	TGTGCCAGTAGTATAGGGGGCGCGAACACTGAAGCTTTCTTT	CASSIGGANTEAFF
TRBV11-3	TRBD1	TRBJ2-7	TGTGCCAGCAGCTTAGCGGGGACAGACTACGAGCAGTACTTC	CASSLAGTDYEQYF
TRBV6-6	.	TRBJ1-2	TGTGCCAGCACTACCCGAAAGGAGATTCATGGCTACACCTTC	CASTTRKEIHGYTF
TRBV10-1	.	TRBJ2-5	TGCGCCATCCTTTCGATGACGGGGGGCTTTAGGTACTTC	CAILSMTGGFRYF
TRBV11-2	.	TRBJ2-5	TGTGCCAGCAGCTCCACCCCGGGTGCGGGAAGAGAGACCCAGTACTTC	CASSSTPGAGRETQYF
TRBV2	TRBD1	TRBJ1-5	TGTGCCAGCAGTGGGACAGGGGGTTTCAGGGGCAATCAGCCCCAGCATTTT	CASSGTGGFRGNQPQHF
TRBV19	.	TRBJ1-5	TGTGCCAGTAGTATTAGAGGTCGTGGGTCCAATCAGCCCCAGCATTTT	CASSIRGRGSNQPQHF
TRBV29-1	.	TRBJ1-2	TGCAGCGCATGGCGAACAGGCGTATATGGCTACACCTTC	CSAWRTGVYGYTF
TRBV7-9	TRBD1	TRBJ1-5	TGTGCCAGCAGCCCGGACAGGGCGGCGACAGCCCAGCATTTT	CASSPDRAATAQHF
TRBV7-2	.	TRBJ2-1	TGTGCCAGCAGCCGGGGCCTGGGAGGCAATGAGCAGTTCTTC	CASSRGLGGNEQFF
TRBV5-5	.	TRBJ1-2	TGTGCCAGCAGCCCCCAGGGCTATGGCTACACCTTC	CASSPQGYGYTF
TRBV6-5	.	TRBJ2-5	TGTGCCAGCAGCCAGCGTATATTCGGGGAGACCCAGTACTTC	CASSQRIFGETQYF
TRBV7-9	TRBD1	TRBJ1-1	TGTGCCAGCAGTTTGGGACAGGGCTCCAACACTGAAGCTTTCTTT	CASSLGQGSNTEAFF
TRBV5-5	TRBD1	TRBJ1-5	TGTGCCAGCAGTTGGACAGGGGGCAGTAATCAGCCCCAGCATTTT	CASSWTGGSNQPQHF
TRBV2	.	TRBJ2-6	TGTGCCAGGGACAGACAAAATTCTGGGGCCAACGTCCTGACTTTC	CARDRQNSGANVLTF
TRBV2	.	TRBJ2-2	TGTGCCAGCAGTGAACAGGGGCGCTTATCCGGGGAGCTGTTTTTT	CASSEQGRLSGELFF
TRBV25-1	TRBD2	TRBJ2-7	TGTGCCAGCAGTGAGGCTAGCGGAAGTAACTACGAGCAGTACTTC	CASSEASGSNYEQYF